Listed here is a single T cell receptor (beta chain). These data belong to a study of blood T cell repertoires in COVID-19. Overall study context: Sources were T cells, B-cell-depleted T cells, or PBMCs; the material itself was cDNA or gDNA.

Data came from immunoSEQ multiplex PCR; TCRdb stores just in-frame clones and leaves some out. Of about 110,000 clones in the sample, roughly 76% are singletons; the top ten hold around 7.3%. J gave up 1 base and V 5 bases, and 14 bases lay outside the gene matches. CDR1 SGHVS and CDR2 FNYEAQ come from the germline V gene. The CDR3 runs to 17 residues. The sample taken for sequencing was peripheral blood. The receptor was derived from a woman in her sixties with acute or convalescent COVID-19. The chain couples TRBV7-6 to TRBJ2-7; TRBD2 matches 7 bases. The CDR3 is CASSKGPSGGLSYEQYF. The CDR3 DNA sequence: TGTGCCAGCAGCAAAGGCCCCAGTGGGGGACTATCCTACGAGCAGTACTTC.